Below are 9 T cell receptor beta chains sequenced from a single sample in a study of T cell repertoires in ileal Crohn's disease. Generated by immunoSEQ multiplex PCR, the TCRdb table keeps only in-frame clones and is missing some. This table has around 17,000 clones, 50% to 75% appearing once. Sequencing used ileal tissue. These receptors were obtained from an adult with Crohn's disease.

Written as DNA, the CDR3 is TGTGCCAGCAGTCTACAGGGGGCTTACGAGCAGTACTTC. Protein sequence: CASSLQGAYEQYF. The chain carries TRBV6-6 and TRBJ2-7, with 9 bases identical to TRBD1. Looked up from germline, CDR1 is MNHNY and CDR2 is SVGAGI (reference sequence). The V segment lost 5 bases and the J segment 4 bases; nucleotides outside the gene matches: 3. The CDR3 length is 13 residues.

The chain joins TRBV2 to TRBJ2-4, with TRBD2 identical over 8 bases. From germline, CDR1 is SNHLY and CDR2 FYNNEI. This CDR3 has 15 amino acids. Trimming took 3 bases from V and 8 from J; bases not matched to a gene: 9. Written as DNA, the CDR3 is TGTGCCAGCAGTGAGGGAGGTAGCGGGAAGGACATTCAGTACTTC. Its translation is CASSEGGSGKDIQYF.

The CDR3 region is CASSSAGTGLSSYEQYF. CDR3 DNA sequence: TGCGCCAGCAGCAGTGCCGGGACAGGGTTGAGCTCCTACGAGCAGTACTTC. This chain links TRBV5-1 with TRBJ2-7; 9 nucleotides match TRBD1. With V trimmed by 4 bases and J by 0 bases, 11 bases remained unmatched. The CDR3 length is 17 residues. The germline V gene has CDR1 SGHRS and CDR2 YFSETQ.

The CDR3 loop reads CASSLIQGGTIYF. CDR3 in DNA: TGTGCCAGCAGCTTAATACAGGGGGGCACCATATATTTT. The genes are TRBV13 and TRBJ1-3, with 8 bases matching TRBD1. The CDR3 contains 13 residues. The V gene end was trimmed by 2 bases and the J gene end by 9 bases; junction bases not matched to a gene: 3. Germline-derived CDR1 and CDR2 are PRHDT and FYEKMQ (reference sequence).

The genes are TRBV2 and TRBJ1-1, with 9 positions matching TRBD1. J was trimmed by 3 bases and V by 5 bases; bases with no gene match: 4. The CDR3 extends over 14 amino acids. Germline values: CDR1 SNHLY, CDR2 FYNNEI. As DNA, the CDR3 is TGTGCCAGCAGTACAGGGGGCCGGTACACTGAAGCTTTCTTT. It yields the protein CASSTGGRYTEAFF. The full variable domain, rest sourced from reference TRBV2 and TRBJ1-1, is EPEVTQTPSHQVTQMGQEVILRCVPISNHLYFYWYRQILGQKVEFLVSFYNNEISEKSEIFDDQFSVERPDGSNFTLKIRSTKLEDSAMYFCASSTGGRYTEAFFGQGTRLTVV.

This sequence joins TRBV6-1 and TRBJ2-7; 12 positions match TRBD2. This CDR3 region has 14 residues. CDR1 MNHNS and CDR2 SASEGT come from the germline V gene. J gave up 5 bases and V 8 bases, and 7 bases lay outside the gene matches. In DNA, the CDR3 is TGTGCCAGCTACGGACTAGCGGGACGAAACGAGCAGTACTTC. It translates to CASYGLAGRNEQYF.

With respect to this clone: The same CDR3 also results from other DNA sequences found in this sample. The V call is TRBV18, the J call TRBJ2-3; 9 bases line up with TRBD1. The trim removed 5 bases at V and 1 base at J, leaving 1 base unmatched. This CDR3 is built from 14 residues. CDR1 KGHSH and CDR2 LQKENI come from the germline V gene. This chain's CDR3 is CASSRDRGTDTQYF. Written as DNA, the CDR3 is TGTGCCAGCTCAAGGGACAGGGGCACAGATACGCAGTATTTT. Filled out from reference TRBV18 and TRBJ2-3, the complete variable domain reads NAGVMQNPRHLVRRRGQEARLRCSPMKGHSHVYWYRQLPEEGLKFMVYLQKENIIDESGMPKERFSAEFPKEGPSILRIQQVVRGDSAAYFCASSRDRGTDTQYFGPGTRLTVL.

The genes are TRBV30 and TRBJ2-5, with a tentative D call TRBD2 (5 bases). V lost 4 bases and J 1 base, leaving 13 bases between the germline ends. The CDR3 runs 14 residues. From germline, CDR1 is GTSNPN and CDR2 SVGIG (reference sequence). As DNA, the CDR3 is TGTGCCTGGAAAGAGGGATGGTCCCAAGAGACCCAGTACTTC. It yields the protein CAWKEGWSQETQYF.

The chain is built from TRBV9 and TRBJ2-7; D might be TRBD2 (5 bases). This CDR3 has 15 residues. V was pared by 1 base and J by 1 base, with 12 bases between. The germline CDR1 and CDR2 sequences are SGDLS and YYNGEE. This CDR3 is CASSVLAGNSYEQYF. The CDR3 DNA is TGTGCCAGCAGCGTACTCGCCGGGAATTCCTACGAGCAGTACTTC.